A single sample gave rise to the 23 T cell receptor beta chains below, sequenced in a study of blood T cell repertoires in COVID-19. Libraries were prepared by immunoSEQ multiplex PCR; TCRdb keeps only in-frame clonotypes and omits some of them. Seen here are about 230,000 clones, 87% observed once, and the top ten hold 12%. The source material was peripheral blood. The receptors originated from a woman between 18 and 30 years old who had recovered from COVID-19.

J is TRBJ1-6 and V is TRBV6-4; no firm D call. V was shortened by 0 bases and J by 11 bases, with 14 bases between the two germline ends. CDR1 is MRHNA and CDR2 is SNTAGT in the germline V gene. CDR3 length: 15 amino acids. CDR3 in DNA: TGTGCCAGCAGTGACTCGATCGGCGGGAAGGCACCCCTCCACTTT. The encoded protein is CASSDSIGGKAPLHF.

The chain employs TRBV25-1 and TRBJ2-1; TRBD2 might be the D (6 bases). The CDR3 has 17 residues. Per the germline V gene, CDR1 is MGHDK and CDR2 is SYGVNS. Between the trimmed V and J ends, which lost 3 bases and 1 base, there was a span of 16 bases. The chain's CDR3 is CASSERGRDLSYNEQFF. CDR3 DNA sequence: TGTGCCAGCAGTGAGCGTGGGCGGGATTTGTCCTACAATGAGCAGTTCTTC. Supplemented by reference TRBV25-1 and TRBJ2-1, the full variable domain reads EADIYQTPRYLVIGTGKKITLECSQTMGHDKMYWYQQDPGMELHLIHYSYGVNSTEKGDLSSESTVSRIRTEHFPLTLESARPSHTSQYLCASSERGRDLSYNEQFFGPGTRLTVL.

J is TRBJ1-5 and V is TRBV27; D gene ambiguous. CDR1 is MNHEY and CDR2 is SMNVEV in the germline V gene (reference sequence). This CDR3 has 14 residues. Trimming took 6 bases from V and 0 from J, leaving 9 bases between them. The CDR3 loop is CASSLDGSNQPQHF. CDR3 DNA: TGTGCCAGCAGCCTAGACGGTAGCAATCAGCCCCAGCATTTT.

This clone was detected only once. The chain combines TRBV7-7 with TRBJ2-3; perhaps TRBD1 as D (6 bases). The CDR3 is made up of 15 amino acids. Germline V gives CDR1 SSHAT, CDR2 FNYEAQ (reference sequence). Trimming stripped 6 bases from V and 5 bases from J, with 18 bases between. The CDR3 region has the DNA TGTGCCAGCAGTCCGCGGCTTTCAGGGGAAGATACGCAGTATTTT. Translating gives CASSPRLSGEDTQYF.

This clone was detected only a few times. This chain uses TRBV7-9 with TRBJ2-1; no clear D gene. V was pared by 5 bases and J by 8 bases, with 13 bases between. The CDR3 totals 13 residues. CDR1 is SEHNR, CDR2 FQNEAQ, per germline (reference sequence). CDR3 sequence: CASSPYEADEQFF. The CDR3 DNA reads as TGTGCCAGCAGCCCTTATGAGGCGGATGAGCAGTTCTTC.

This clone was recorded once. The J gene is TRBJ2-1, the V gene TRBV30, with D maybe TRBD2 (5 bases). Trimming left V 3 bases short and J 8 bases short, with 14 bases between. Germline lookup yields CDR1 GTSNPN and CDR2 SVGIG (reference sequence). The CDR3 spans 13 residues. The CDR3, as DNA: TGTGCCTGGAGCGTCGGCGGGTGGGATGAGCAGTTCTTC. Its protein is CAWSVGGWDEQFF.

The chain recombines TRBV5-1 with TRBJ1-3; 9 bases align to TRBD1. The CDR3 length is 16 residues. Per germline, CDR1 SGHRS and CDR2 YFSETQ. V lost 4 bases and J lost 3; bases outside the gene matches: 8. The CDR3 is CASSRGDRAHGNTIYF. As DNA, the CDR3 is TGCGCCAGCAGCCGAGGGGACAGGGCCCATGGAAACACCATATATTTT.

The chain uses TRBV28 and TRBJ2-7; weak D call: TRBD2 (5 bases). The V gene's germline CDR1 is MDHEN and CDR2 SYDVKM. V was clipped by 4 bases and J by 2 bases, with 12 bases between them. The CDR3 spans 14 residues. CDR3 amino acids: CASSSIALTYEQYF. The CDR3 region has the DNA TGTGCCAGCAGTTCCATAGCGTTAACCTACGAGCAGTACTTC.

The chain joins TRBV10-1 to TRBJ2-1, with D tentatively TRBD1 (7 bases). From germline, CDR1 is WNHNN and CDR2 SYGVQD (reference sequence). Trimming left V 5 bases short and J 7 bases short, with 18 bases between. The CDR3 covers 15 residues. This CDR3 reads CASSLSQGGTNEQFF. The CDR3 DNA sequence: TGCGCCAGCAGTTTGTCGCAGGGGGGTACGAATGAGCAGTTCTTC.

V and J are TRBV6-2 or TRBV6-3 and TRBJ1-2, with 7 bases that match TRBD1. Per germline, CDR1 MNHEY and CDR2 SVGEGT. The CDR3 runs to 11 residues. Losses at the gene ends were 5 bases for V and 8 bases for J; bases not matched to a gene: 2. CDR3 residues: CASSRQGGYTF. DNA of the CDR3: TGTGCCAGCAGTCGACAGGGAGGCTACACCTTC.

This chain links TRBV6-2 or TRBV6-3 with TRBJ2-3; 8 positions match TRBD2. CDR1 and CDR2 from the germline V gene are MNHEY and SVGEGT. The J segment lost 2 bases and the V segment lost 4 bases, leaving 14 bases of the junction unmatched. CDR3 length: 18 residues. The CDR3 DNA sequence: TGTGCCAGCAGTTTTAAGTACGCCGGGACTAGGGACACAGATACGCAGTATTTT. Its protein is CASSFKYAGTRDTDTQYF.

The chain recombines TRBV5-4 with TRBJ1-2, with D possibly being TRBD1 (5 bases). The germline V and J ends were trimmed by 6 bases and 2 bases, with 14 bases remaining between them. This CDR3 spans 14 amino acids. Germline lookup yields CDR1 SGHNT and CDR2 YYREEE (reference sequence). CDR3 residues: CASTRQRGNYGYTF. The CDR3 region has the DNA TGTGCCAGCACCCGACAGCGTGGCAACTATGGCTACACCTTC.

The CDR3 DNA sequence: TGTGCCAGCAGAACTGAAGTGATATCCTACGAGCAGTACTTC. It codes for CASRTEVISYEQYF. The chain employs TRBV2 and TRBJ2-7; D remains ambiguous. Looked up from germline, CDR1 is SNHLY and CDR2 is FYNNEI. Trimming left V 6 bases short and J 1 base short, with 13 bases between. The CDR3 contains 14 residues.

This chain connects TRBV30 to TRBJ1-1, with 8 bases matching TRBD1. Germline V CDR1 and CDR2: GTSNPN, SVGIG (reference sequence). The CDR3 is 15 residues long. V was clipped by 0 bases and J by 1 base; unmatched bases: 4. This CDR3 reads CAWSVPDRGNTEAFF. In DNA, the CDR3 is TGTGCCTGGAGTGTACCTGACAGGGGGAACACTGAAGCTTTCTTT. Supplemented by reference TRBV30 and TRBJ1-1, the full variable domain reads SQTIHQWPATLVQPVGSPLSLECTVEGTSNPNLYWYRQAAGRGLQLLFYSVGIGQISSEVPQNLSASRPQDRQFILSSKKLLLSDSGFYLCAWSVPDRGNTEAFFGQGTRLTVV.

The chain employs TRBV4-3 and TRBJ2-1, with 9 nucleotides matching TRBD2. Germline V gene sequence: CDR1 LGHNA, CDR2 YSLEER. This CDR3 contains 17 residues. V was clipped by 0 bases and J by 8 bases; unmatched bases: 11. Here the CDR3 DNA reads TGCGCCAGCAGCCAAGATTTGGCGGGAGGGCATATGTATGAGCAGTTCTTC. Translated, it gives CASSQDLAGGHMYEQFF.

As for this clone: Other DNA sequences in the same sample also yield this CDR3. The chain links TRBV5-1 to TRBJ2-7, with D unclear. Per germline, CDR1 SGHRS and CDR2 YFSETQ. The V and J ends lost 0 bases and 7 bases respectively, with 8 bases between them. The CDR3 loop spans 12 amino acids. The CDR3 region has the DNA TGCGCCAGCAGCTTGGGGGCTCATGAGCAGTACTTC. This translates into CASSLGAHEQYF.

The chain links TRBV5-1 to TRBJ1-6, with 9 positions matching TRBD1. V shed 4 bases and J 7 bases; nucleotides not matched to a gene: 9. Germline lookup yields CDR1 SGHRS and CDR2 YFSETQ. This CDR3 has 16 amino acids. CDR3: CASSAHRGQQNSPLHF. CDR3 DNA sequence: TGCGCCAGCAGCGCACACAGGGGGCAGCAAAATTCACCCCTCCACTTT. The whole variable domain, filled in from reference TRBV5-1 and TRBJ1-6, reads KAGVTQTPRYLIKTRGQQVTLSCSPISGHRSVSWYQQTPGQGLQFLFEYFSETQRNKGNFPGRFSGRQFSNSRSEMNVSTLELGDSALYLCASSAHRGQQNSPLHFGNGTRLTVT.

V and J are TRBV11-2 and TRBJ1-6; 9 bases align to TRBD1. CDR3 length equals 16 residues. CDR1 and CDR2 (germline): SGHAT, FQNNGV. V shed 1 base, J shed 7 bases, and the junction held 5 bases outside the gene matches. CDR3 in amino acids: CASSLVVGTGNSPLHF. The CDR3 DNA follows: TGTGCCAGCAGCTTAGTGGTGGGGACAGGGAATTCACCCCTCCACTTT.

This chain links TRBV5-1 with TRBJ2-1, with D unresolved. From germline, CDR1 is SGHRS and CDR2 YFSETQ. The CDR3 consists of 16 residues. Trimming removed 0 bases from V and 2 bases from J, with 12 bases in between. The DNA of the CDR3 is TGCGCCAGCAGCTTGGTGGCGGAAGGAGCCTACAATGAGCAGTTCTTC. Translation gives CASSLVAEGAYNEQFF. The full variable domain, its missing parts supplied by reference TRBV5-1 and TRBJ2-1, is KAGVTQTPRYLIKTRGQQVTLSCSPISGHRSVSWYQQTPGQGLQFLFEYFSETQRNKGNFPGRFSGRQFSNSRSEMNVSTLELGDSALYLCASSLVAEGAYNEQFFGPGTRLTVL.

V and J are TRBV7-9 and TRBJ2-2; 10 nucleotides agree with TRBD1. J gave up 3 bases and V 5 bases, and 3 bases lay outside the gene matches. The CDR3 sequence is 15 residues long. In germline, CDR1 is SEHNR, CDR2 FQNEAQ (reference sequence). The CDR3 nucleotides are TGTGCCAGCAGCCCGACAGGGGGCCACACCGGGGAGCTGTTTTTT. Translated, it gives CASSPTGGHTGELFF.

The chain uses TRBV5-4 and TRBJ2-3; a weak D match, TRBD2 (5 bases). Germline V lookup: CDR1 SGHNT, CDR2 YYREEE (reference sequence). V was cut by 1 base and J by 3 bases, with 9 bases left in between. The CDR3 has 14 amino acids. CDR3 sequence: CASSLSGYTDTQYF. CDR3 sequence (DNA): TGTGCCAGCAGCTTGAGCGGATATACAGATACGCAGTATTTT.

The V call is TRBV5-6, the J call TRBJ1-1, with D unresolved. Germline loops: CDR1 SGHDT, CDR2 YYEEEE. The CDR3 has 13 residues. Trimming cost V 4 bases and J 5 bases, with 12 bases left between them. The CDR3 sequence: CASSPYINTEAFF. The CDR3 bases are TGTGCCAGCAGCCCCTATATAAATACTGAAGCTTTCTTT.

The CDR3 loop is CASSTTTGAPPYEQYF. The CDR3 coding sequence is TGTGCCAGCAGCACAACCACAGGGGCCCCTCCCTACGAGCAGTACTTC. V and J are TRBV11-1 and TRBJ2-7, with 7 bases that match TRBD1. V lost 5 bases to trimming and J lost 2 bases; unmatched junction nucleotides: 12. Germline V gene lookup returns CDR1 SGHAT and CDR2 FQDESV (reference sequence). The CDR3 loop spans 16 amino acids. The full variable domain, completed using reference TRBV11-1 and TRBJ2-7, is EAEVAQSPRYKITEKSQAVAFWCDPISGHATLYWYRQILGQGPELLVQFQDESVVDDSQLPKDRFSAERLKGVDSTLKIQPAELGDSAMYLCASSTTTGAPPYEQYFGPGTRLTVT.